This TCR beta chain was retrieved from a study of blood T cell repertoires in COVID-19. CDR1 is LNHDA, CDR2 SQIVND, per germline (reference sequence). V trimming: 3 bases; J trimming: 4 bases; junction bases outside the gene matches: 5. The CDR3 is 15 residues long. The repertoire was sequenced with immunoSEQ multiplex PCR; TCRdb's copy has only in-frame clones and lacks some. The sample lists a few hundred thousand clones, over 75% occurring once. Resolution of symptoms, clearance, or two negative PCRs was present in recovered Cohort 3 donors. The receptor's source is a man aged 30-40 years who had recovered from COVID-19. This chain connects TRBV19 to TRBJ1-5; 8 bases match TRBD1. The sequencing sample was made of PBMCs or T cells enriched from blood (not recorded which). CDR3 in amino acids: CASSIAGQGNQPQHF. CDR3 DNA sequence: TGTGCCAGTAGTATTGCAGGACAGGGAAATCAGCCCCAGCATTTT.